This T cell receptor (beta chain) was observed in a study of CD8 T cells in ankylosing spondylitis (dated by TCRdb to about 2017). General notes on the study: The study profiled T cell receptor beta repertoires in healthy donors and ankylosing spondylitis patients to find disease-linked TCR variants. In total, the full study cohort was made up of some 110 healthy donors and some 26 ankylosing spondylitis patients. Peripheral blood was sampled, and synovial fluid was also collected from ankylosing spondylitis patients. Results and caveats for the whole study, not just this receptor: The disease-linked clones had a CD8+ phenotype and were found at relatively low frequencies in peripheral blood. Some motif variants were previously reported in synovial fluid and blood of reactive arthritis patients, suggesting common disease-initiation mechanisms. The disease-linked clones were reported as significantly enriched in matched synovial fluid samples from ankylosing spondylitis patients. A TCR beta motif made up of seven or eight highly homologous amino acid variants appeared to be characteristic of blood from ankylosing spondylitis patients.

Sequencing was carried out with an Illumina HiSeq 2500. Quantitative 5'-RACE with molecular barcodes was used to prepare TCR beta libraries. On the authors' methods: A new computational method based on a probabilistic model of VDJ rearrangement was used to identify disease-linked TCR variants. TCRdb trimmed public reads at Q25 via fastp, called clones via MiXCR and kept in-frame beta chains. CDR3 protein duplicates are merged, each entry listing the most common genes and DNA. TCRdb's processing, not the authors', yielded these V and J calls. The sample contains 450,000 to 550,000 distinct CDR3 sequences, over 4% of them found a single time. The top ten clones comprise around 3.5% of the sample. This clonotype was picked up many times. Its cognate antigen has yet to be identified. No base quality information exists; no much larger clone differs at one position. The sequence came from a male donor with ankylosing spondylitis. Sequencing was carried out using blood, either unsorted or a sorted T cell fraction (not recorded which).

In nucleotide form, the sequence is TGCGCCAGCAGCCAGGGGGACAGGGGGTTATACGAGCAGTACTTC. Its amino acids are CASSQGDRGLYEQYF. The V and J segments used are TRBV4-1 and TRBJ2-7; 11 bases in the middle match TRBD1. The CDR3 runs 15 amino acids, cysteine and phenylalanine included. The read is trimmed to its CDR3 DNA, 45 bases read in frame from base 1. In the germline V gene, CDR1 corresponds to MGHRA and CDR2 to YSYEKL. Germline trimming amounts to 3 bases on V and 4 bases on J, with 5 as the count of junction bases outside the gene matches.